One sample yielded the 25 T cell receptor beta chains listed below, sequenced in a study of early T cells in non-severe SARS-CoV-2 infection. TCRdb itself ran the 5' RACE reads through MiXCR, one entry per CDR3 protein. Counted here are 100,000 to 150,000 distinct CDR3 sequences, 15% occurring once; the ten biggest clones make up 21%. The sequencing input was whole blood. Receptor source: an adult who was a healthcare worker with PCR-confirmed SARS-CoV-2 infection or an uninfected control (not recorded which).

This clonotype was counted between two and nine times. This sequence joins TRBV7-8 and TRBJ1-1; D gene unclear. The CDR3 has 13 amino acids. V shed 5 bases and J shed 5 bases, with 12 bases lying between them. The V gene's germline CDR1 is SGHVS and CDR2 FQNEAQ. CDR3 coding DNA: TGTGCCAGCAGCGCCAACCCGGTTACTGAAGCTTTCTTT. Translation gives CASSANPVTEAFF. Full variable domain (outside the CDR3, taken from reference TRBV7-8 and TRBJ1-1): GAGVSQSPRYKVAKRGQDVALRCDPISGHVSLFWYQQALGQGPEFLTYFQNEAQLDKSGLPSDRFFAERPEGSVSTLKIQRTQQEDSAVYLCASSANPVTEAFFGQGTRLTVV.

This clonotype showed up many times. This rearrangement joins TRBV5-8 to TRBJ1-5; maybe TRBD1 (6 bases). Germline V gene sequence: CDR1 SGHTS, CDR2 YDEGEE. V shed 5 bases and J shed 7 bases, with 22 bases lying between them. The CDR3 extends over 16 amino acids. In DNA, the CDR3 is TGTGCCAGCAGGAATCAGGGCTTAGGGGGAGGGCAGCCCCAGCATTTT. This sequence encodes CASRNQGLGGGQPQHF.

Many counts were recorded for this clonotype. For the CDR3, the DNA is TGTGCCAGCAGCTTGAACACCGAGGGGAGGAGGCAGTACTTC. This gives the protein CASSLNTEGRRQYF. The genes are TRBV5-5 and TRBJ2-7, with a possible D match to TRBD2 (6 bases). CDR3 length: 14 residues. V dropped 1 base and J dropped 9 bases, with 17 bases sitting between them. Germline V gives CDR1 SGHKS, CDR2 YYEKEE (reference sequence).

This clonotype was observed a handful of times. The CDR3 sequence is CASSGPPGGYEQYF. CDR3 bases: TGTGCCAGCAGTGGGCCCCCGGGGGGGTACGAGCAGTACTTC. The chain uses TRBV25-1 and TRBJ2-7; 8 nucleotides agree with TRBD2. The CDR3 covers 14 residues. CDR1 MGHDK and CDR2 SYGVNS come from the germline V gene. V shed 4 bases and J 4 bases; nucleotides not matched to a gene: 6.

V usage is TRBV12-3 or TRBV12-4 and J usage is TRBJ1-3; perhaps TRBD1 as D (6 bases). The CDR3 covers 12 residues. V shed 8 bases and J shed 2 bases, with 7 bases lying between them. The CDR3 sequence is CASGGPGNTIYF. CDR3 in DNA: TGTGCCAGCGGGGGGCCTGGAAACACCATATATTTT.

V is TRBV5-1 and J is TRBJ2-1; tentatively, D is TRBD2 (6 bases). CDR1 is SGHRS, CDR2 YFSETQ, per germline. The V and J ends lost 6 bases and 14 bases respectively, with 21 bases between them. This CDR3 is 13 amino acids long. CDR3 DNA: TGCGCCAGCAAAATGCGGGGAGGATCCTTGGAGTTCTTC. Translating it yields CASKMRGGSLEFF.

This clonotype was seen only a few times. The CDR3 protein is CASSHSERVKLGELFF. The CDR3 nucleotides read TGTGCCAGCAGCCATTCTGAGCGGGTCAAGCTTGGGGAGCTGTTTTTT. The chain uses TRBV7-9 and TRBJ2-2, with a possible D match to TRBD2 (6 bases). This CDR3 spans 16 amino acids. CDR1 SEHNR and CDR2 FQNEAQ come from the germline V gene (reference sequence). V shed 5 bases and J shed 8 bases, with 21 bases lying between them.

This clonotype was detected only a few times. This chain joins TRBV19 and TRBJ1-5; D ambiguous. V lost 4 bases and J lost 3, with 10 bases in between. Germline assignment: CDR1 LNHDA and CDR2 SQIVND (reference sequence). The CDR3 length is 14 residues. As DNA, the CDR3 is TGTGCCAGTAGTAGGACGGCTTACAATCAGCCCCAGCATTTT. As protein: CASSRTAYNQPQHF. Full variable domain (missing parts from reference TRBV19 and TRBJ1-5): DGGITQSPKYLFRKEGQNVTLSCEQNLNHDAMYWYRQDPGQGLRLIYYSQIVNDFQKGDIAEGYSVSREKKESFPLTVTSAQKNPTAFYLCASSRTAYNQPQHFGDGTRLSIL.

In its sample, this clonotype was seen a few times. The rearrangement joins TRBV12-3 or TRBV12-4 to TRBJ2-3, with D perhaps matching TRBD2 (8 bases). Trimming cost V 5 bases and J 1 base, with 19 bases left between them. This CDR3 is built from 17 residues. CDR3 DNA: TGTGCCAGCAGTCCTAGGAGGGGGCGGGGGGGCACAGATACGCAGTATTTT. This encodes CASSPRRGRGGTDTQYF.

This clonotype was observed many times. The CDR3 region has the DNA TGCGCCAGCAGTGACCCCGGAAACACTGAAGCTTTCTTT. Protein sequence: CASSDPGNTEAFF. V gene TRBV10-1 combines with J gene TRBJ1-1; D not resolved. V lost 3 bases and J lost 2, with 7 bases in between. The CDR3 totals 13 residues. Looked up from germline, CDR1 is WNHNN and CDR2 is SYGVQD (reference sequence).

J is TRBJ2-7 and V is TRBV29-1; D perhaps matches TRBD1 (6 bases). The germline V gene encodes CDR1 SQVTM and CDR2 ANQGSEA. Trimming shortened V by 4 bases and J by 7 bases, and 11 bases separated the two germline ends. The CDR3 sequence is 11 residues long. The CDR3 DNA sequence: TGCAGCGTTGCACAGGGTGGAGAGCAGTACTTC. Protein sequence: CSVAQGGEQYF.

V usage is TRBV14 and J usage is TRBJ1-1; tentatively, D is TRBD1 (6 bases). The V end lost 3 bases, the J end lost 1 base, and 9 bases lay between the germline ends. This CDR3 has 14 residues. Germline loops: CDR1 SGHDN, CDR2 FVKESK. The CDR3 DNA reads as TGTGCCAGCAGCCAGGGGGGGCGGAACACTGAAGCTTTCTTT. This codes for CASSQGGRNTEAFF.

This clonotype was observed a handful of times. CDR3 sequence reads: CASRRGRVSYEQYF. CDR3 nucleotide sequence: TGTGCCAGCAGGAGGGGGCGAGTCTCCTACGAGCAGTACTTC. This chain uses TRBV6-5 with TRBJ2-7; 7 bases line up with TRBD1. V gave up 6 bases and J gave up 0 bases; unmatched junction bases: 5. Germline V lookup: CDR1 MNHEY, CDR2 SVGAGI. CDR3 length: 14 amino acids.

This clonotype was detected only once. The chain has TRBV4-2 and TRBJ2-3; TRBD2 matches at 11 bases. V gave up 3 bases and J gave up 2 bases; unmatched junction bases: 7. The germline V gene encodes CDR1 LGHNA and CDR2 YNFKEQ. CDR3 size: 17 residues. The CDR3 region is CASSHFSGGGITDTQYF. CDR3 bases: TGTGCCAGCAGCCATTTTAGCGGGGGGGGAATCACAGATACGCAGTATTTT.

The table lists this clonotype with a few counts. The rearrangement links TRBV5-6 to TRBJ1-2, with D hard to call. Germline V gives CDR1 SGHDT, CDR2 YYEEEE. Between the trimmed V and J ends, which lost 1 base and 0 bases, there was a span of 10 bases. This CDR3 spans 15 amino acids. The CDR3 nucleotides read TGTGCCAGCAGCTTGATTCACAGAGCTAACTATGGCTACACCTTC. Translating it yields CASSLIHRANYGYTF. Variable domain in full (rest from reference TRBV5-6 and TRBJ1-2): DAGVTQSPTHLIKTRGQQVTLRCSPKSGHDTVSWYQQALGQGPQFIFQYYEEEERQRGNFPDRFSGHQFPNYSSELNVNALLLGDSALYLCASSLIHRANYGYTFGSGTRLTVV.

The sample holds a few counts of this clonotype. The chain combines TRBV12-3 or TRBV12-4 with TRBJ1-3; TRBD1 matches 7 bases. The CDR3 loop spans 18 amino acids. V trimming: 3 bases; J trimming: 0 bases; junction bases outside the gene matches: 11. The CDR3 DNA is TGTGCCAGCAGTTTGATGATGGGGACAGTCTTCTCTGGAAACACCATATATTTT. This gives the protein CASSLMMGTVFSGNTIYF.

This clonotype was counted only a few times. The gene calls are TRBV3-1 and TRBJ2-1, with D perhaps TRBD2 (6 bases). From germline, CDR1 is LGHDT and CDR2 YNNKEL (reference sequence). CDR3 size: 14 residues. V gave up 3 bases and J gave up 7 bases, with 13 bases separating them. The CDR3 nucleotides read TGTGCCAGCAGCCACCACGGGGAGGATAATGAGCAGTTCTTC. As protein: CASSHHGEDNEQFF.

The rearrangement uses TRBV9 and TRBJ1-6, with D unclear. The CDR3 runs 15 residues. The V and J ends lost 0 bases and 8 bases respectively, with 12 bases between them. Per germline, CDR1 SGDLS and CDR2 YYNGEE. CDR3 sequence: CASSVGTTPDSPLHF. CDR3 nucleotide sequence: TGTGCCAGCAGCGTAGGGACCACGCCGGATTCACCCCTCCACTTT.

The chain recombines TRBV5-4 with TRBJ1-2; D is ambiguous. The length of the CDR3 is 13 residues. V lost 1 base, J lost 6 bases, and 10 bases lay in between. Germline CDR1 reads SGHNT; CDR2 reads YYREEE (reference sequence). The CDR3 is CASSLIVENGYTF. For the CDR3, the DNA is TGTGCCAGCAGCTTGATCGTGGAGAATGGCTACACCTTC. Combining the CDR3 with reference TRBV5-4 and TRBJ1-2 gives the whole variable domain ETGVTQSPTHLIKTRGQQVTLRCSSQSGHNTVSWYQQALGQGPQFIFQYYREEENGRGNFPPRFSGLQFPNYSSELNVNALELDDSALYLCASSLIVENGYTFGSGTRLTVV.

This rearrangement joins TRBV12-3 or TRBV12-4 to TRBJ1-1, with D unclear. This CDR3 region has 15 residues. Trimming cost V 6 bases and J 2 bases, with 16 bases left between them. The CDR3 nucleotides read TGTGCCAGCAGGGGGAGGACGGCCTACAACACTGAAGCTTTCTTT. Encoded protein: CASRGRTAYNTEAFF.

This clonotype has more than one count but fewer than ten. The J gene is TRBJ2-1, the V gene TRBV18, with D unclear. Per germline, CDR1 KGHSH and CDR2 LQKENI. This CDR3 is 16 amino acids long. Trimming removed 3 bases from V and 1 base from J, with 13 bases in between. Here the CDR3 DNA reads TGTGCCAGCTCACCTGTAATGCTAGATTCCTACAATGAGCAGTTCTTC. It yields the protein CASSPVMLDSYNEQFF. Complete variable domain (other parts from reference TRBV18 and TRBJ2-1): NAGVMQNPRHLVRRRGQEARLRCSPMKGHSHVYWYRQLPEEGLKFMVYLQKENIIDESGMPKERFSAEFPKEGPSILRIQQVVRGDSAAYFCASSPVMLDSYNEQFFGPGTRLTVL.

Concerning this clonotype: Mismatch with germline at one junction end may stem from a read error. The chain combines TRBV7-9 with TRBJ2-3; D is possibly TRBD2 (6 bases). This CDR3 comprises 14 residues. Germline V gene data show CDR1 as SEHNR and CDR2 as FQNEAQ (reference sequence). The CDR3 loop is CVSSQTRLADTQYF. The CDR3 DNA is TGTGTCAGCAGCCAAACGAGACTAGCAGATACGCAGTATTTT.

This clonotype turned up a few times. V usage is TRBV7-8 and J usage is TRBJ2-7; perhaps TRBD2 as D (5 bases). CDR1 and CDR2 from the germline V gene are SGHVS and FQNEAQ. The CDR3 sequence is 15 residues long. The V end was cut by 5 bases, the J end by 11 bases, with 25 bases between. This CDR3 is CASSPWTDPPLEEYF. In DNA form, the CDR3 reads TGTGCCAGCAGCCCTTGGACGGATCCGCCCTTGGAGGAGTACTTC.

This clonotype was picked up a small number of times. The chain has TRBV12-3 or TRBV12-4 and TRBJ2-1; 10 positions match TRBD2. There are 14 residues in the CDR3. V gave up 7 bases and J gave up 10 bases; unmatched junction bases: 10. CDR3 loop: CASIPSGGAQEQFF. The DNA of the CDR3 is TGTGCCAGCATTCCCAGCGGGGGGGCGCAGGAGCAGTTCTTC.

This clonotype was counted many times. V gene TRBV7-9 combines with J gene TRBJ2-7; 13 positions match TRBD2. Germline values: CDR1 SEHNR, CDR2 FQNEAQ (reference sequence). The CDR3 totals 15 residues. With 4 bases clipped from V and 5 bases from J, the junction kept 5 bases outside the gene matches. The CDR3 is CASSSPGTSGDEQYF. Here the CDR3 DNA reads TGTGCCAGCAGCTCACCCGGGACTAGCGGGGACGAGCAGTACTTC.